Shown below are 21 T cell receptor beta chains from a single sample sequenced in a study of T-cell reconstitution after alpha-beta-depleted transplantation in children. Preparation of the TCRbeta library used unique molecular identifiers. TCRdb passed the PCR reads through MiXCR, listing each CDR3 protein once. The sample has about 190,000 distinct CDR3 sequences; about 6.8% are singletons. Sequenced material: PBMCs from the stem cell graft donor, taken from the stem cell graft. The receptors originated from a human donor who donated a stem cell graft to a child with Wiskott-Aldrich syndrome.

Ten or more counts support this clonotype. The CDR3 coding sequence is TGTGCCAGCAGCCCGGGACATTTAGGCTATGGCTACACCTTC. Translation gives CASSPGHLGYGYTF. The chain uses TRBV7-2 and TRBJ1-2; possibly TRBD1 for D (6 bases). Trimming took 5 bases from V and 4 from J, leaving 14 bases between them. The CDR3 is 14 amino acids. CDR1 is SGHTA, CDR2 FQGNSA, per germline.

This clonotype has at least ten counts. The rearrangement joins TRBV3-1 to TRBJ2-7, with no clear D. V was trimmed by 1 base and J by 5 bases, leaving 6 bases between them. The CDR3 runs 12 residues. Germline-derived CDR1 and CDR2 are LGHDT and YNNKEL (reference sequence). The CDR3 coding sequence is TGTGCCAGCAGCCAAGTGGAAAACGAGCAGTACTTC. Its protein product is CASSQVENEQYF.

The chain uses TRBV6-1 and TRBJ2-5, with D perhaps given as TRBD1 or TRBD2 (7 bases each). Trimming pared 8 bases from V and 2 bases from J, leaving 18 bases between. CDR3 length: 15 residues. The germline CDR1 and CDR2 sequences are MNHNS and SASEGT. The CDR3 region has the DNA TGTGCCAGCCGACCAGGGGGGAGGGGGCAAGAGACCCAGTACTTC. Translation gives CASRPGGRGQETQYF.

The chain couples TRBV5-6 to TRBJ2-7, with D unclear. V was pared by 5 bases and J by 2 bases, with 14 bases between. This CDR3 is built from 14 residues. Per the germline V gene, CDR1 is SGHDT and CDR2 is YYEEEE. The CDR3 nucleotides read TGTGCCAGCAGGCATCAGACGGAAGCCTACGAGCAGTACTTC. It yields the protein CASRHQTEAYEQYF.

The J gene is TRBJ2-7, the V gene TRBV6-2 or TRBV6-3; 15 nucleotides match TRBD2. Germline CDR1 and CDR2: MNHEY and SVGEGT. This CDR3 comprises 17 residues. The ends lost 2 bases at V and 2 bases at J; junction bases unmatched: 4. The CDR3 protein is CASSYGTSGRFTYEQYF. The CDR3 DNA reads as TGTGCCAGCAGTTACGGGACTAGCGGGAGGTTCACCTACGAGCAGTACTTC.

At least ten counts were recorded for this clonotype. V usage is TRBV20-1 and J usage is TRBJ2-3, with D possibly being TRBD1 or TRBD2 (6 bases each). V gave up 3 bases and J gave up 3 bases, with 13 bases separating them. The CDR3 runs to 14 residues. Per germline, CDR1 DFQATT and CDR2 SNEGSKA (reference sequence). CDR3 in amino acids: CSARAGEVTDTQYF. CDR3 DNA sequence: TGCAGTGCTAGGGCAGGGGAGGTGACAGATACGCAGTATTTT.

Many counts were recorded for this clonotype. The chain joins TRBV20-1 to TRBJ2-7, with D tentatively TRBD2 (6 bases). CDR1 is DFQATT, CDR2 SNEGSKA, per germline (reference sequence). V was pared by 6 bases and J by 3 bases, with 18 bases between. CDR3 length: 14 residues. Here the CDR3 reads CSARRSGSSYEQYF. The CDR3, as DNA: TGCAGTGCCCGAAGATCCGGGAGCAGCTACGAGCAGTACTTC.

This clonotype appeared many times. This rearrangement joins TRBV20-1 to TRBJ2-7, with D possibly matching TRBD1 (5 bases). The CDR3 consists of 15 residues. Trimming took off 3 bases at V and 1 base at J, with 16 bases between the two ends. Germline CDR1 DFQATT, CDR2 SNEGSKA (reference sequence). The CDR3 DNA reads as TGCAGTGCTAGTTACCAGACAGTCCTATCCTACGAGCAGTACTTC. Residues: CSASYQTVLSYEQYF.

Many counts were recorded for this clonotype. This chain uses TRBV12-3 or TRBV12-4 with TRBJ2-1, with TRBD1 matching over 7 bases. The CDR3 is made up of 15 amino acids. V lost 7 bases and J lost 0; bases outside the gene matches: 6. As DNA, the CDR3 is TGTGCCAGCACTCCACAGGGGAGCTCCTACAATGAGCAGTTCTTC. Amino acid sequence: CASTPQGSSYNEQFF.

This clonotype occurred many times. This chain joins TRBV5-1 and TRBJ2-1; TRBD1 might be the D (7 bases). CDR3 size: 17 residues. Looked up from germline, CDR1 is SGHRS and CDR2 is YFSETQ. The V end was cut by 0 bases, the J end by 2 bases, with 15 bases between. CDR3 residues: CASSLDRGTATYNEQFF. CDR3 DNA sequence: TGCGCCAGCAGCTTGGATCGGGGGACAGCGACCTACAATGAGCAGTTCTTC.

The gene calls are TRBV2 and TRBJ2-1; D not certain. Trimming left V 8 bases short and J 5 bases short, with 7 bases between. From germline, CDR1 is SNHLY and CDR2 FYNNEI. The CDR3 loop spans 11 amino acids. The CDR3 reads CASADHNEQFF. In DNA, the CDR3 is TGTGCCAGCGCAGACCACAATGAGCAGTTCTTC.

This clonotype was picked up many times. The CDR3 DNA sequence: TGTGCCAGCAGTTTACAACAAACCCGACTTACGGGCACTGAAGCTTTCTTT. Amino acids: CASSLQQTRLTGTEAFF. The genes are TRBV12-3 or TRBV12-4 and TRBJ1-1; D remains unclear. Between the trimmed V and J ends, which lost 2 bases and 4 bases, there was a span of 20 bases. The CDR3 sequence is 17 residues long.

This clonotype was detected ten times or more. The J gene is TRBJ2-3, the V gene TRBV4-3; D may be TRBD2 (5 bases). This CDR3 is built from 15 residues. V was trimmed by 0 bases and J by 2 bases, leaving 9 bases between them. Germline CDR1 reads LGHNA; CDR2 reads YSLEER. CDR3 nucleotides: TGCGCCAGCAGCCAAGATCGCCTAGCCACAGATACGCAGTATTTT. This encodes CASSQDRLATDTQYF.

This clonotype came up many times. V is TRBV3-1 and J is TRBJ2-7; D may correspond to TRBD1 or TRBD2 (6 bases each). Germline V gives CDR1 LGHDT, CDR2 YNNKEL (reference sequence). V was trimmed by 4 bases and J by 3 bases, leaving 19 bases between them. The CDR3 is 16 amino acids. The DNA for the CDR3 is TGTGCCAGCAGCCTCGCGGGACAACTTCGTCGCTACGAGCAGTACTTC. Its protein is CASSLAGQLRRYEQYF.

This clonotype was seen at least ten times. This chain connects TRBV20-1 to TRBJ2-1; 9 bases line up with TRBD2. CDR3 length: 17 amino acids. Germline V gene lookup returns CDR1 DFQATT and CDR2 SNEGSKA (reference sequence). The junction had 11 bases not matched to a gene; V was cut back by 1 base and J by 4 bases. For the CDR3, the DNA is TGCAGTGCTAGAGTACAATCGGGACTAGCCTTATACAATGAGCAGTTCTTC. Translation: CSARVQSGLALYNEQFF.

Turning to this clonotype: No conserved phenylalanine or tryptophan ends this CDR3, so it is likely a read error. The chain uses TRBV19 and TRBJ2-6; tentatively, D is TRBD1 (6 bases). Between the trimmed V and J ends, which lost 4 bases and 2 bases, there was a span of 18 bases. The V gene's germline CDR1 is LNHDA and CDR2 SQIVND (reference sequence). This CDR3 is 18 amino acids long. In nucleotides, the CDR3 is TGTGCCAGTAGTACCCGACAGGTTACCCGTCCTGGGGCCAACGTCCTGACTTCC. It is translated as CASSTRQVTRPGANVLTS.

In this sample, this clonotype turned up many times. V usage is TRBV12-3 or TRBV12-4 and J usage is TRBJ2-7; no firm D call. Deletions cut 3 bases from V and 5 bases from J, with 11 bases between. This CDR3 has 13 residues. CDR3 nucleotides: TGTGCCAGCAGTTTTCAGCCTTTTGACGAGCAGTACTTC. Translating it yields CASSFQPFDEQYF.

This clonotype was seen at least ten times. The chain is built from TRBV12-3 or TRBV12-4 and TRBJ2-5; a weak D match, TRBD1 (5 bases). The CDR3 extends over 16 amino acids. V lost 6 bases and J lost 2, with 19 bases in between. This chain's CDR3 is CASSPRQPHLQETQYF. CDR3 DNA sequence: TGTGCCAGCAGCCCCAGACAGCCACACCTGCAAGAGACCCAGTACTTC.

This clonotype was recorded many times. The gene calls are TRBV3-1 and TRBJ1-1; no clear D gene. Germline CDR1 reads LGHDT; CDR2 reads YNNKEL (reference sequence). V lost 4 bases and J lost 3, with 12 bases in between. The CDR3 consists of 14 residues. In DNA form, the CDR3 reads TGTGCCAGCAGCCTTACAGTAGGTGACACTGAAGCTTTCTTT. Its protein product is CASSLTVGDTEAFF.

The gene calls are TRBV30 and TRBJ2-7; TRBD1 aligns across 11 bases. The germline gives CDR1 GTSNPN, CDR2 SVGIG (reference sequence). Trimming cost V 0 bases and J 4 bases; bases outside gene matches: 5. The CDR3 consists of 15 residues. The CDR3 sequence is CAWSVGGTGGYEQYF. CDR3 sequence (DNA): TGTGCCTGGAGTGTAGGTGGGACAGGGGGATACGAGCAGTACTTC.

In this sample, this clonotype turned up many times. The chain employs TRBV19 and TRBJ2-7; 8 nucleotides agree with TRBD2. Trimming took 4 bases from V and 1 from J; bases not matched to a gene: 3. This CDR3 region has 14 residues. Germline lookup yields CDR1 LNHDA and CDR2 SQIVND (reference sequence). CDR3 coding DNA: TGTGCCAGTAGTACCAAGCGGGGGTCCTACGAGCAGTACTTC. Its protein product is CASSTKRGSYEQYF. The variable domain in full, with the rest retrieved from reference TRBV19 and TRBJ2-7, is DGGITQSPKYLFRKEGQNVTLSCEQNLNHDAMYWYRQDPGQGLRLIYYSQIVNDFQKGDIAEGYSVSREKKESFPLTVTSAQKNPTAFYLCASSTKRGSYEQYFGPGTRLTVT.